The 17 T cell receptor beta chains below were found in one sample sequenced in a study of OX40 agonist ivuxolimab in advanced cancers. This table comes from immunoSEQ multiplex PCR, and its TCRdb copy is limited to in-frame clones, with some not included. The sample shows tens of thousands of clones, around 90% of them seen only once. The input for sequencing was CD4+ or CD8+ T cells sorted from blood, taken in a trial of the OX40 agonist ivuxolimab. The receptors stem from an adult with an advanced solid tumor such as melanoma, head and neck, liver or kidney cancer.

Details on this clone: This may stem from a read error, because a much larger clone lies one nucleotide away. This specimen includes other DNA sequences encoding the same CDR3. The V call is TRBV5-4, the J call TRBJ2-3; no firm D call. The germline CDR1 and CDR2 sequences are SGHNT and YYREEE (reference sequence). The CDR3 is 13 residues long. V was shortened by 0 bases and J by 2 bases, with 4 bases between the two germline ends. As DNA, the CDR3 is TGTGCCAGCAGCTTGGGCTCCACAGATACGCAGTATTTT. It encodes CASSLGSTDTQYF.

Written as DNA, the CDR3 is TGTGCCAGCTCACCCGGGACCCTGGGCAATGAGCAGTTCTTC. Residues: CASSPGTLGNEQFF. The J gene is TRBJ2-1, the V gene TRBV18, with D tentatively TRBD1 or TRBD2 (5 bases each). The length of the CDR3 is 14 residues. V was shortened by 3 bases and J by 6 bases, with 12 bases between the two germline ends. CDR1 is KGHSH, CDR2 LQKENI, per germline.

CDR3 nucleotide sequence: TGTGCCAGCAGGACCGGGGATACGCAGTATTTT. Amino acids: CASRTGDTQYF. The chain uses TRBV2 and TRBJ2-3; no clear D. CDR3 length: 11 amino acids. V was pared by 6 bases and J by 6 bases, with 7 bases between. CDR1 SNHLY and CDR2 FYNNEI come from the germline V gene.

The chain joins TRBV5-5 to TRBJ1-1; 7 bases are a match to TRBD1. V lost 9 bases and J lost 0; bases outside the gene matches: 5. Germline-derived CDR1 and CDR2 are SGHKS and YYEKEE (reference sequence). The CDR3 spans 13 residues. The CDR3 is CATRTGLNTEAFF. CDR3 bases: TGTGCCACCAGGACAGGTCTGAACACTGAAGCTTTCTTT.

CDR3 nucleotide sequence: TGTGCCAGCAGCTTGACAGGGGGGACGGAGACCCAGTACTTC. This sequence encodes CASSLTGGTETQYF. The chain has TRBV7-2 and TRBJ2-5; TRBD1 aligns across 9 bases. The germline gives CDR1 SGHTA, CDR2 FQGNSA. The J segment lost 5 bases and the V segment lost 3 bases, leaving 4 bases of the junction unmatched. This CDR3 is 14 amino acids long.

The chain uses TRBV18 and TRBJ1-2; the D is unclear. The CDR3 runs to 14 residues. V was cut by 2 bases and J by 7 bases, with 14 bases left in between. Germline-derived CDR1 and CDR2 are KGHSH and LQKENI. In DNA, the CDR3 is TGTGCCAGCTCACCAGGCGCCCCAATACCTGGCTACACCTTC. It yields the protein CASSPGAPIPGYTF.

The chain combines TRBV9 with TRBJ2-3; no reliable D call. V was pared by 1 base and J by 0 bases, with 9 bases between. Germline V gives CDR1 SGDLS, CDR2 YYNGEE. The CDR3 spans 15 residues. The CDR3 spells CASSVLPSSTDTQYF. In DNA, the CDR3 is TGTGCCAGCAGCGTACTCCCTTCTAGCACAGATACGCAGTATTTT.

This clone appeared a few times. The chain carries TRBV6-5 and TRBJ1-1; TRBD1 aligns across 7 bases. The V and J ends lost 0 bases and 5 bases, in that order; junction bases with no gene match: 6. Germline CDR1 and CDR2: MNHEY and SVGAGI. This CDR3 is built from 15 residues. The chain's CDR3 is CASSYSKGGRTEAFF. The CDR3 DNA reads as TGTGCCAGCAGTTACTCGAAAGGGGGCAGGACTGAAGCTTTCTTT.

The chain joins TRBV7-3 to TRBJ2-6; D gene ambiguous. CDR1 and CDR2 (germline): SGHTA, FQGTGA. The ends were cut back, 1 base at V and 0 bases at J, with 7 bases in the middle. The CDR3 sequence is 16 residues long. CDR3 loop: CASSLSGASGANVLTF. The CDR3 DNA sequence: TGTGCCAGCAGCTTAAGCGGAGCCTCTGGGGCCAACGTCCTGACTTTC. Full variable domain (missing parts from reference TRBV7-3 and TRBJ2-6): GAGVSQTPSNKVTEKGKYVELRCDPISGHTALYWYRQSLGQGPEFLIYFQGTGAADDSGLPNDRFFAVRPEGSVSTLKIQRTERGDSAVYLCASSLSGASGANVLTFGAGSRLTVL.

The chain combines TRBV28 with TRBJ2-2, with TRBD2 matching 9 bases. CDR1 and CDR2 from the germline V gene are MDHEN and SYDVKM. The CDR3 has 16 residues. With 6 bases clipped from V and 6 bases from J, the junction kept 11 bases outside the gene matches. The CDR3 bases are TGTGCCAGCAGCCCTCGGGGGCGGGGGGGCGCCGGGGAGCTGTTTTTT. Its translation: CASSPRGRGGAGELFF.

This CDR3 reads CASSARTSLRTDTQYF. Written as DNA, the CDR3 is TGCGCCAGCAGTGCCCGGACTTCCCTTCGCACAGATACGCAGTATTTT. This chain connects TRBV10-1 to TRBJ2-3; D might be TRBD2 (5 bases). This CDR3 contains 16 residues. The ends were cut back, 4 bases at V and 1 base at J, with 15 bases in the middle. Germline V gives CDR1 WNHNN, CDR2 SYGVQD (reference sequence).

This clone was counted only a few times. The chain recombines TRBV4-2 with TRBJ1-5; D is unclear. The germline V and J ends were trimmed by 0 bases and 7 bases, with 7 bases remaining between them. CDR1 and CDR2 (germline): LGHNA, YNFKEQ. The CDR3 consists of 13 residues. CDR3 sequence (DNA): TGTGCCAGCAGCCAAGAAACGGGGCAGCCCCAGCATTTT. Translated, it gives CASSQETGQPQHF.

The chain uses TRBV7-8 and TRBJ2-1; 9 bases line up with TRBD1. The CDR3 covers 14 residues. The germline gives CDR1 SGHVS, CDR2 FQNEAQ. Unmatched junction bases numbered 4, after V lost 5 bases and J lost 5 bases. DNA for the CDR3: TGTGCCAGCAGCCCGCGGACAGGGGACAATGAGCAGTTCTTC. Protein sequence: CASSPRTGDNEQFF.

The chain is built from TRBV7-9 and TRBJ1-1, with TRBD1 matching over 7 bases. The germline V gene encodes CDR1 SEHNR and CDR2 FQNEAQ (reference sequence). The junction had 3 bases not matched to a gene; V was cut back by 1 base and J by 7 bases. This CDR3 is 13 amino acids long. CDR3 coding DNA: TGTGCCAGCAGCTTAGGGGGGGACAGTGAAGCTTTCTTT. Translated, it gives CASSLGGDSEAFF.

V is TRBV4-1 and J is TRBJ2-3; TRBD2 aligns across 9 bases. Germline CDR1 reads MGHRA; CDR2 reads YSYEKL. The CDR3 spans 15 residues. V shed 4 bases, J shed 1 base, and the junction held 3 bases outside the gene matches. This chain's CDR3 is CASSRTSVGTDTQYF. The CDR3, as DNA: TGCGCCAGCAGCCGGACTAGCGTCGGCACAGATACGCAGTATTTT.

This clone showed up just once. V and J are TRBV5-1 and TRBJ2-7; 11 bases match TRBD2. Germline CDR1 reads SGHRS; CDR2 reads YFSETQ. The CDR3 totals 15 residues. J was trimmed by 2 bases and V by 4 bases; bases with no gene match: 5. The CDR3: CASSPTSGSPYEQYF. DNA of the CDR3: TGCGCCAGCAGCCCTACTAGCGGGAGCCCCTACGAGCAGTACTTC.

V and J are TRBV20-1 and TRBJ2-1; no firm D call. The V and J ends lost 5 bases and 4 bases respectively, with 6 bases between them. The CDR3 has 11 residues. Germline V gives CDR1 DFQATT, CDR2 SNEGSKA (reference sequence). The CDR3 loop is CSADGYNEQFF. CDR3 DNA: TGCAGTGCTGATGGGTACAATGAGCAGTTCTTC.